The rows below give T cell receptor beta chains drawn from one sample of a study of T cells in Graves' hyperthyroidism and ophthalmopathy. Each CDR3 protein is one row after TCRdb ran MiXCR on the multiplex PCR reads. The sample holds some 400,000 distinct CDR3 sequences, approximately 14% seen once. Sample: blood. The receptors here all came from a woman aged 55-70 years with Graves' hyperthyroidism. Each CDR3 is given with its conserved first and last residue. The D gene is left open where the match is weak. Some rows mark clone size as missing; the rest say once, few, many or name a class of expanded clone.

CDR3nt: TGCGCCAGCAGAGGGGGGGAGGCCCGGGGCACCGGGGAGCTGTTTTTT
CDR3aa: CASRGGEARGTGELFF
d_gene: .
abundance: few
v_gene: TRBV10-2
j_gene: TRBJ2-2

CDR3nt: TGTGCCAGCAGCTTACACCCGGGGGGGCTTTATGGCTACACCTTC
CDR3aa: CASSLHPGGLYGYTF
d_gene: .
abundance: .
v_gene: TRBV11-2
j_gene: TRBJ1-2

CDR3nt: TGTGCCTGGAGTGGAAGACAGTTTCTTAACACTGAAGCTTTCTTT
CDR3aa: CAWSGRQFLNTEAFF
d_gene: .
abundance: many
v_gene: TRBV30
j_gene: TRBJ1-1

CDR3nt: TGCAGTGCTAGAGTTCGGTTTCCAACTAATGAAAAACTGTTTTTT
CDR3aa: CSARVRFPTNEKLFF
d_gene: .
abundance: many
v_gene: TRBV20-1
j_gene: TRBJ1-4

CDR3nt: TGCGCCAGCAGCTTCGCAGGGATCGAGCAGTACTTC
CDR3aa: CASSFAGIEQYF
d_gene: .
abundance: many
v_gene: TRBV5-1
j_gene: TRBJ2-7

CDR3nt: TGTGCCAGCAGTGCCGGGACAGGGGACGCCAATGAGCAGTTCTTC
CDR3aa: CASSAGTGDANEQFF
d_gene: TRBD1
abundance: .
v_gene: TRBV6-2/TRBV6-3
j_gene: TRBJ2-1

CDR3nt: TGCGCCAGCAGGACCAGGGGCGTCAATGAGCAGTTCTTC
CDR3aa: CASRTRGVNEQFF
d_gene: .
abundance: few
v_gene: TRBV10-1
j_gene: TRBJ2-1

CDR3nt: TGTGCCAGTGGACCCGGGGGGCCTGGAACTGAAGCTTTCTTT
CDR3aa: CASGPGGPGTEAFF
d_gene: .
abundance: .
v_gene: TRBV19
j_gene: TRBJ1-1

CDR3nt: TGCAGTGCTCGGATCGAAGGGACTAGCGTATATGACAATGAGCAGTTCTTC
CDR3aa: CSARIEGTSVYDNEQFF
d_gene: TRBD2
abundance: .
v_gene: TRBV20-1
j_gene: TRBJ2-1

CDR3nt: TGTGCCATCAGTCCAGGGGCGGTTCGGCCAGATACGCAGTATTTT
CDR3aa: CAISPGAVRPDTQYF
d_gene: .
abundance: many
v_gene: TRBV10-3
j_gene: TRBJ2-3

CDR3nt: TGTGCCAGCAGTTACTCTCCATCGTCCGGACTAGCGGACTCCTACGAGCAGTACTTC
CDR3aa: CASSYSPSSGLADSYEQYF
d_gene: TRBD2
abundance: many
v_gene: TRBV6-2/TRBV6-3
j_gene: TRBJ2-7

CDR3nt: TGTGCCAGCAGCCTGGATCTATACACCGGGGAGCTGTTTTTT
CDR3aa: CASSLDLYTGELFF
d_gene: .
abundance: many
v_gene: TRBV7-9
j_gene: TRBJ2-2

CDR3nt: TGTGCCAGCAGTGGATTAGCGGGAGGGCCTAACGAGCAGTACTTC
CDR3aa: CASSGLAGGPNEQYF
d_gene: TRBD2
abundance: .
v_gene: TRBV2
j_gene: TRBJ2-7

CDR3nt: TGTGCCAGCAGCCGGACAGATACCGGGGAGCTGTTTTTT
CDR3aa: CASSRTDTGELFF
d_gene: .
abundance: .
v_gene: TRBV28
j_gene: TRBJ2-2

CDR3nt: TGTGCCAGCAGTTTAGACAGGGGTTCCGGTCAGCCCCAGCATTTT
CDR3aa: CASSLDRGSGQPQHF
d_gene: TRBD1
abundance: many
v_gene: TRBV27
j_gene: TRBJ1-5

CDR3nt: TGTGCCAGCTCACCACCGTTAAGCGGAGCCCTATTCTGGCAGTTCTTC
CDR3aa: CASSPPLSGALFWQFF
d_gene: .
abundance: many
v_gene: TRBV18
j_gene: TRBJ2-1

CDR3nt: TGTGCCAGCACTCGCAGGGCAAGTTCACCCCTCCACTTT
CDR3aa: CASTRRASSPLHF
d_gene: .
abundance: many
v_gene: TRBV2
j_gene: TRBJ1-6

CDR3nt: TGTGCCAGCAGTCCCGGGACTAGCGGGAGCGGAGCTTACAATGAGCAGTTCTTC
CDR3aa: CASSPGTSGSGAYNEQFF
d_gene: TRBD2
abundance: many
v_gene: TRBV12-3/TRBV12-4
j_gene: TRBJ2-1

CDR3nt: TGCAGTGCTAGTGACCCGACCCTAATTCTCGAGCAGTACTTC
CDR3aa: CSASDPTLILEQYF
d_gene: .
abundance: many
v_gene: TRBV20-1
j_gene: TRBJ2-7

CDR3nt: TGTGCCAGCAGCCAAGGGGGGGTTACCGGGGAGCTGTTTTTT
CDR3aa: CASSQGGVTGELFF
d_gene: .
abundance: many
v_gene: TRBV3-1
j_gene: TRBJ2-2

CDR3nt: TGTGCCAGCAGTTTATTGGCTAGCGGCACCTACGAGCAGTACTTC
CDR3aa: CASSLLASGTYEQYF
d_gene: TRBD2
abundance: many
v_gene: TRBV27
j_gene: TRBJ2-7

CDR3nt: TGTGCCAGCAGCCAAGTACGGGGGGGGAATGAGCAGTTCTTC
CDR3aa: CASSQVRGGNEQFF
d_gene: TRBD2
abundance: many
v_gene: TRBV3-1
j_gene: TRBJ2-1

CDR3nt: TGCGCCAGCAGCCAGACAGGGCTCGATGGCTACACCTTC
CDR3aa: CASSQTGLDGYTF
d_gene: TRBD1
abundance: many
v_gene: TRBV4-1
j_gene: TRBJ1-2

CDR3nt: TGTGCCGCTGGAGGGACCCCGGGGAATGAGCAGTTCTTC
CDR3aa: CAAGGTPGNEQFF
d_gene: .
abundance: many
v_gene: TRBV12-3/TRBV12-4
j_gene: TRBJ2-1

CDR3nt: TGTGCCAGCAGCCCTGGTCAGCGGCCGAGCTCCTACAATGAGCAGTTCTTC
CDR3aa: CASSPGQRPSSYNEQFF
d_gene: .
abundance: many
v_gene: TRBV7-9
j_gene: TRBJ2-1

CDR3nt: TGCGCCAGCAGCAGCTCCCTGACTAGCGGGAGGGCCACAGATACGCAGTATTTT
CDR3aa: CASSSSLTSGRATDTQYF
d_gene: TRBD2
abundance: .
v_gene: TRBV5-1
j_gene: TRBJ2-3

CDR3nt: TGTGCCAGCAGCTCTCAAAGATACACTGAAGCTTTCTTT
CDR3aa: CASSSQRYTEAFF
d_gene: .
abundance: many
v_gene: TRBV7-3
j_gene: TRBJ1-1

CDR3nt: TGTGCCAGCAGCTTACGTGGGGGTGACACAGATACGCAGTATTTT
CDR3aa: CASSLRGGDTDTQYF
d_gene: .
abundance: few
v_gene: TRBV11-3
j_gene: TRBJ2-3

CDR3nt: TGTGCCAGCAGTTTTCGGCAGACTATCTCTGGGGCCAACGTCCTGACTTTC
CDR3aa: CASSFRQTISGANVLTF
d_gene: .
abundance: .
v_gene: TRBV12-3/TRBV12-4
j_gene: TRBJ2-6